The 6 T cell receptor beta chains below all came from one sample that was sequenced in a study of blood T cell repertoires in COVID-19. The data were produced by immunoSEQ multiplex PCR, yet TCRdb's version contains in-frame clones alone and is incomplete. The sample consists of 35,000 to 45,000 clones, approximately 70% of them appearing once. The specimen was peripheral blood. The receptor source for this set is a man older than 75 with acute or convalescent COVID-19.

This clone was detected a few times. The rearrangement links TRBV6-1 to TRBJ2-1; TRBD2 agrees at 7 bases. This CDR3 contains 17 residues. Germline V gives CDR1 MNHNS, CDR2 SASEGT. V shed 4 bases, J shed 4 bases, and the junction held 13 bases outside the gene matches. For the CDR3, the DNA is TGTGCCAGCAGTGGGGGAATGCGGGAGCAAGGATACAATGAGCAGTTCTTC. Its translation is CASSGGMREQGYNEQFF.

The chain is built from TRBV18 and TRBJ2-3; D not resolved. CDR3 length: 15 amino acids. Germline CDR1 KGHSH, CDR2 LQKENI. V gave up 6 bases and J gave up 0 bases, with 13 bases separating them. CDR3 DNA sequence: TGTGCCAGCTCCCTACCGCCAAGTAGCACAGATACGCAGTATTTT. Translating gives CASSLPPSSTDTQYF.

The V call is TRBV20-1, the J call TRBJ2-7, with TRBD1 matching 8 bases. CDR1 is DFQATT, CDR2 SNEGSKA, per germline (reference sequence). J gave up 5 bases and V 3 bases, and 9 bases lay outside the gene matches. This CDR3 spans 14 amino acids. CDR3 sequence (DNA): TGCAGTGCTAGTGACAGGGGCCCTTTTGACGAGCAGTACTTC. Translating it yields CSASDRGPFDEQYF.

CDR3: CASSLGGRETQYF. The CDR3 coding sequence is TGTGCCAGCAGCTTGGGGGGGAGAGAGACCCAGTACTTC. V is TRBV11-2 and J is TRBJ2-5; 7 nucleotides match TRBD2. Per the germline V gene, CDR1 is SGHAT and CDR2 is FQNNGV. Trimming at V came to 3 bases and at J to 4 bases, leaving 2 bases not matched to a gene. The CDR3 runs to 13 residues. Full variable domain (outside the CDR3, taken from reference TRBV11-2 and TRBJ2-5): EAGVAQSPRYKIIEKRQSVAFWCNPISGHATLYWYQQILGQGPKLLIQFQNNGVVDDSQLPKDRFSAERLKGVDSTLKIQPAKLEDSAVYLCASSLGGRETQYFGPGTRLLVL.

Only a few counts were recorded for this clone. This chain links TRBV19 with TRBJ2-2; TRBD1 might be the D (6 bases). The CDR3 covers 18 residues. V shed 0 bases and J shed 3 bases, with 17 bases lying between them. In germline, CDR1 is LNHDA, CDR2 SQIVND (reference sequence). The CDR3: CASSIDRMGTHYTGELFF. In nucleotides, the CDR3 is TGTGCCAGTAGTATAGATCGAATGGGGACACATTACACCGGGGAGCTGTTTTTT.

This chain's CDR3 is CASSYYAGLGNEQFF. Written as DNA, the CDR3 is TGTGCCAGCAGTTACTACGCGGGACTAGGCAATGAGCAGTTCTTC. The V and J genes are TRBV6-5 and TRBJ2-1; the match to TRBD2 covers 8 bases. J was trimmed by 6 bases and V by 1 base; bases with no gene match: 5. The CDR3 extends over 15 amino acids. In germline, CDR1 is MNHEY, CDR2 SVGAGI.